The TCR beta chain described here comes from a study of cytomegalovirus exposure and HLA in healthy donors. Whole-study results and caveats: According to a later analysis, most TCR beta chains associated with CMV appeared HLA-restricted.

V was pared by 3 bases and J by 4 bases, with 7 bases of the junction left unmatched. Per the germline V gene, CDR1 is ENHRY and CDR2 is SYGVKD. The CDR3 extends over 15 amino acids. Primers: 60 Vbeta forward and 13 Jbeta reverse. Assay used: immunoSEQ multiplex PCR; TCRdb lists only in-frame clones, some missing. The sample holds 100,000 or so clones, 76% seen once. Points on this clone: What it binds is not known.

The rearrangement uses TRBV10-3 and TRBJ1-2; 8 positions agree with TRBD1. This TCR derives from a man under 40 in good health and CMV-seropositive. Material for sequencing was PBMCs. CDR3 amino acids: CAISDGAGGGYGYTF. DNA for the CDR3: TGTGCCATCAGTGATGGGGCAGGGGGCGGCTATGGCTACACCTTC.